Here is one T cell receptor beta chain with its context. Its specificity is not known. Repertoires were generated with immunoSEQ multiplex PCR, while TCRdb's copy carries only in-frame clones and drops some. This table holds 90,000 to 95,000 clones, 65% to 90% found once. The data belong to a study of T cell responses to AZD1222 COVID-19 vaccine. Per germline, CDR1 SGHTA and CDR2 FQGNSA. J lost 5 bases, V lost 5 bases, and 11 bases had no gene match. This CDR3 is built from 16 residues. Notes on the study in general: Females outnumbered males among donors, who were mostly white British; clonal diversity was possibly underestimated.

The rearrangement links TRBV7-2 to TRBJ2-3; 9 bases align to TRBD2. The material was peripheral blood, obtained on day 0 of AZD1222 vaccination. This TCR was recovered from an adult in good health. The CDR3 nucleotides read TGTGCCAGCAGCCTGACGGGGCTAGCGGGGTTAGATACGCAGTATTTT. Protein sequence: CASSLTGLAGLDTQYF.